Sequencing of this TCR beta chain was carried out in a study of T cell clones after liver transplantation. Overall study: Immunosuppression withdrawal was tried within 2 years after liver transplantation in this trial. Subjects received no induction therapy and standard immunosuppression until randomization at 12-24 months post-transplant. Tolerance: complete withdrawal held at least one year, liver enzymes staying within twice normal.

Here immunoSEQ multiplex PCR was the method, and the copy in TCRdb shows in-frame clones only, minus some. The repertoire holds more than 75,000 clones, with roughly 85% as singletons. Thawed unstimulated PBMCs were FACS-sorted by CD3, CD4 and CD8 into two populations. Material: CD4+ T cells from blood, obtained around 45 months after liver transplant. The sequence was collected from a human patient who received a liver transplant. The graft donor may have contributed some T cells.

The CDR3 region has the DNA TGTGCCTGGGCCCCCGGGACATCCAACGTCGCTGAAAAACTGTTTTTT. The encoded protein is CAWAPGTSNVAEKLFF. The chain recombines TRBV30 with TRBJ1-4; a weak D match, TRBD1 (6 bases). Deletions cut 5 bases from V and 7 bases from J, with 23 bases between. CDR1 is GTSNPN, CDR2 SVGIG, per germline (reference sequence). CDR3 length: 16 amino acids.